A selection of T cell receptor beta chains follows, all from one sample in a study of CD8 T cells in ankylosing spondylitis. Each CDR3 protein gets one entry after TCRdb re-called the 5' RACE reads with MiXCR. The sample contains about 330,000 distinct CDR3 sequences, 8% of which appear only once. The source material was blood, either unsorted or a sorted T cell fraction (not recorded which). Receptors were obtained from a male donor with ankylosing spondylitis. CDR3s include the opening cysteine and the closing phenylalanine or tryptophan. The D gene is left open where the match is weak. A clone size is listed for some rows: how often the clone was seen (once, few, many), or a class if it is expanded.

>few|TRBJ2-2|TRBV6-1|-
TGTGCCAGCAGTGCCGGGACACTCATCGCCGGGGAGCTGTTTTTT
CASSAGTLIAGELFF
>many|TRBJ2-7|TRBV2|TRBD2
TGTGCCAGCAAAGGCTCAGGGCCTAGCGGGTATAATGAGCAGTACTTC
CASKGSGPSGYNEQYF
>-|TRBJ2-3|TRBV7-6|TRBD2
TGTGCCAGCAGCCCGGGACTAGCGGGAGTTAGGGGAAGGGATACGCAGTATTTT
CASSPGLAGVRGRDTQYF
>few|TRBJ2-4|TRBV5-1|TRBD2
TGCGCCAGCAGCACGAATCGGACTAGCGGGAAGGCCAAAAACATTCAGTACTTC
CASSTNRTSGKAKNIQYF
>few|TRBJ2-2|TRBV7-9|-
TGTGCCAGCAGCCCCTTCGCCGGGGAGCTGTTTTTT
CASSPFAGELFF
>-|TRBJ2-7|TRBV19|-
TGTGCCAGTAGTAACCCTCCTACGTACGAGCAGTACTTC
CASSNPPTYEQYF
>few|TRBJ1-5|TRBV20-1|TRBD1
TGCAGTGCTAGGGGACAGCCTCCTGAAATATGGGCCCAGCATTTT
CSARGQPPEIWAQHF
>few|TRBJ2-1|TRBV3-1|TRBD2
TGTGCCAGCAGCCAAGAGGTGGGGCTAGCGGGAGGCGGTGAGCAGTTCTTC
CASSQEVGLAGGGEQFF
>many|TRBJ2-7|TRBV20-1|TRBD2
TGCAGTGCTAGTGACTCCGGGACTAGCGGGACCTACGAGCAGTACTTC
CSASDSGTSGTYEQYF
>-|TRBJ1-2|TRBV12-3/TRBV12-4|-
TGTGCCAGCAGTTTTTCCAGGGCCTATGGCTACACCTTC
CASSFSRAYGYTF
>few|TRBJ1-1|TRBV30|-
TGTGCCTGGAGTGTGGGGCAGGCGAACACTGAAGCTTTCTTT
CAWSVGQANTEAFF
>few|TRBJ2-7|TRBV20-1|TRBD1
TGCAGTGCTAGAGGGGCCCGGACAGGGTACGAGCAGTACTTC
CSARGARTGYEQYF
>few|TRBJ2-3|TRBV7-3|-
TGTGCCAGCAGCATAAAGGGTTTGGATACGCAGTATTTT
CASSIKGLDTQYF
>-|TRBJ2-3|TRBV4-2|-
TGTGCCAGCAGCCAATGGCGGCGGGTCACAGATACGCAGTATTTT
CASSQWRRVTDTQYF
>-|TRBJ1-2|TRBV12-3/TRBV12-4|TRBD1
TGTGCCACTCGACAGGGTGCAGTCTATGGCTACACCTTC
CATRQGAVYGYTF
>-|TRBJ1-5|TRBV6-2/TRBV6-3|-
TGTGCCAGCAGTTACTTGGGCGGAAGCAATCAGCCCCAGCATTTT
CASSYLGGSNQPQHF
>-|TRBJ1-6|TRBV5-1|-
TGCGCCAGCAGCTTGGAGGCAGGGACACCACCCCACTTT
CASSLEAGTPPHF
>few|TRBJ2-7|TRBV4-1|-
TGCGCCAGCAGCCAAGATTCGGCGAGCTCCTACGAGCAGTACTTC
CASSQDSASSYEQYF
>many|TRBJ1-1|TRBV19|-
TGTGCCAGTAGTATAGCTGGGCATGCTTTCTTT
CASSIAGHAFF
>few|TRBJ1-1|TRBV7-2|-
TGTGCCAGCAGCTTAGGACAGTACACTGAAGCTTTCTTT
CASSLGQYTEAFF
>-|TRBJ2-7|TRBV4-3|TRBD2
TGCGCCAGCAGCCAAGGGACTAGCGGGATCTACGAGCAGTACTTC
CASSQGTSGIYEQYF
>many|TRBJ2-7|TRBV27|-
TGTGCCAGCAGTTTAAGGGTGGGGTCGATCGAGCAGTACTTC
CASSLRVGSIEQYF
>-|TRBJ2-7|TRBV5-5|TRBD2
TGTGCCAGCAGTTTCGGACTAGCGGGAAGAAAGGGCTACGAGCAGTACTTC
CASSFGLAGRKGYEQYF
>many|TRBJ2-3|TRBV29-1|TRBD2
TGCAGCGTCGAAAGCGGGAGAAGCACAGATACGCAGTATTTT
CSVESGRSTDTQYF
>few|TRBJ2-4|TRBV7-9|-
TGTGCCAGCAGCCAGGACAGAGCCAAAAACATTCAGTACTTC
CASSQDRAKNIQYF
>many|TRBJ2-7|TRBV6-1|-
TGTGCCAGCAGAGACCTCCCGGGTCGGGCTTACGAGCAGTACTTC
CASRDLPGRAYEQYF
>-|TRBJ1-3|TRBV7-2|-
TGTGCCAGCAGTGGGGGGCCTGGAAACACCATATATTTT
CASSGGPGNTIYF
>few|TRBJ1-1|TRBV29-1|-
TGCAGCGTTGTTCCGGGGTCAGCTGAAGCTTTCTTT
CSVVPGSAEAFF
>many|TRBJ2-1|TRBV6-1|-
TGTGCCAGCAGGCCCGGGATGGGACCCTACAATGAGCAGTTCTTC
CASRPGMGPYNEQFF
>-|TRBJ2-3|TRBV7-2|TRBD2
TGTGCCAGCAGCTTAGTCCTAGCGGGGGCAGATACGCAGTATTTT
CASSLVLAGADTQYF
>few|TRBJ2-1|TRBV5-1|TRBD2
TGCGCCAGCAGCACCAGACTAGCGTTTAATGAGCAGTTCTTC
CASSTRLAFNEQFF
>few|TRBJ2-2|TRBV4-3|-
TGCGCCAGCAGCCAAGAAGGGGTGATCGGGACCGAGGAGCTGTTTTTT
CASSQEGVIGTEELFF
>many|TRBJ2-6|TRBV10-3|-
TGTGCCATAGGGATGTCTGGGGCCAACGTCCTGACTTTC
CAIGMSGANVLTF
>few|TRBJ2-3|TRBV7-8|-
TGTGCCAGCAGCTTAGCGACGGGAGGCACAGATACGCAGTATTTT
CASSLATGGTDTQYF
>few|TRBJ2-1|TRBV4-3|TRBD2
TGCGCCAGCAGCCAAGCGCCAGTGACTAGCGGGTACAATGAGCAGTTCTTC
CASSQAPVTSGYNEQFF
>few|TRBJ2-2|TRBV5-1|TRBD2
TGCGCCAGCAGCCCAGGGACTAGCGGTAACACCGGGGAGCTGTTTTTT
CASSPGTSGNTGELFF
>few|TRBJ2-7|TRBV5-1|TRBD1
TGCGCCAGCAGCCCCAGGGGGCAACACGGCTACGAGCAGTACTTC
CASSPRGQHGYEQYF